Below, one TCR beta chain is given with its context. This sample was included in a study of T cell changes during pregnancy in multiple sclerosis. TCRdb keeps only in-frame clones here, not all; method: immunoSEQ multiplex PCR. The data contain about 70,000 clones, around nine tenths of them singletons. The ends lost 5 bases at V and 4 bases at J; junction bases unmatched: 13. CDR1 and CDR2 from the germline V gene are SGHAT and FQNNGV. The CDR3 sequence is 18 residues long. The starting material was CD4+ T cells from peripheral blood mononuclear cells, obtained after pregnancy. The chain employs TRBV11-2 and TRBJ2-1, with 11 bases that match TRBD2. The TCR sequence derives from a female donor with multiple sclerosis, enrolled in a pregnancy study. CDR3 nucleotide sequence: TGTGCCAGCAGCCAAAGGACTAGCGGGCATTCCACTTACAATGAGCAGTTCTTC. Translating it yields CASSQRTSGHSTYNEQFF.